The T cell receptor (beta chain) described here comes from a study of blood T cell repertoires in COVID-19. The wider study: Sites across the United States, Italy and Spain contributed samples from acute and convalescent COVID-19. PBMCs, B-cell-depleted T cells, or T cells were the source of the cDNA or gDNA that made up the material.

The germline gives CDR1 MNHEY, CDR2 SVGAGI. The CDR3 has 15 amino acids. V trimming: 6 bases; J trimming: 7 bases; junction bases outside the gene matches: 12. Per the study methods: Estimation of nucleated cell counts relied on the amplification of reference gene primers. Profiling relied on immunoSEQ multiplex PCR, and the TCRdb table lists in-frame clones only, not all of them. That table furnishes V, J and clone size, whereas the DNA furnished D and trimming. Here the sample spans fewer than 110,000 clones, roughly 90% being singletons. This clone has just one count. Sequenced sample: peripheral blood. This receptor was obtained from an elderly woman in a cohort sampled during active COVID-19. V is TRBV6-5 and J is TRBJ2-1; 7 bases map to TRBD1. The CDR3 DNA reads TGTGCCAGCAGCCTACAGGGGAGTTCCTGGAATGAGCAGTTCTTC. Translated, it gives CASSLQGSSWNEQFF.